The 3 T cell receptor beta chains presented below share a single source sample, sequenced in a study of T cells after yellow fever vaccination. TCRdb re-called the 5' RACE reads with MiXCR, one entry per CDR3 protein. This repertoire shows fewer than 650,000 distinct CDR3 sequences, just over 20% found once; its top ten account for approximately 16%. The sequenced sample was PBMCs, obtained 21 days after the first yellow fever vaccination. The receptors stem from a man aged 18 to 29 who received the YFV17D yellow fever vaccine.

This clonotype was observed a handful of times. V usage is TRBV18 and J usage is TRBJ2-5; D unclear. The germline V gene has CDR1 KGHSH and CDR2 LQKENI. This CDR3 contains 13 residues. The V gene lost 0 bases and the J gene lost 5 bases, with 7 bases spanning the gap. CDR3 nucleotides: TGTGCCAGCTCACCACCGGGGTATGAGACCCAGTACTTC. Its translation is CASSPPGYETQYF.

The J gene is TRBJ1-5, the V gene TRBV12-3 or TRBV12-4; D is ambiguous. CDR3 length: 15 residues. Trimming took 1 base from V and 9 from J, leaving 16 bases between them. CDR3 nucleotide sequence: TGTGCCAGCAGTTTAGATCCTAGTACCGTTTGGCCCCAGCATTTT. It codes for CASSLDPSTVWPQHF.

This clonotype was counted at least ten times. The rearrangement uses TRBV6-1 and TRBJ1-2; 9 nucleotides match TRBD1. V lost 5 bases and J lost 3; bases outside the gene matches: 4. Germline V lookup: CDR1 MNHNS, CDR2 SASEGT. The CDR3 sequence is 14 residues long. CDR3 protein: CASSMDRGHYGYTF. DNA of the CDR3: TGTGCCAGCAGTATGGACAGGGGCCACTATGGCTACACCTTC.